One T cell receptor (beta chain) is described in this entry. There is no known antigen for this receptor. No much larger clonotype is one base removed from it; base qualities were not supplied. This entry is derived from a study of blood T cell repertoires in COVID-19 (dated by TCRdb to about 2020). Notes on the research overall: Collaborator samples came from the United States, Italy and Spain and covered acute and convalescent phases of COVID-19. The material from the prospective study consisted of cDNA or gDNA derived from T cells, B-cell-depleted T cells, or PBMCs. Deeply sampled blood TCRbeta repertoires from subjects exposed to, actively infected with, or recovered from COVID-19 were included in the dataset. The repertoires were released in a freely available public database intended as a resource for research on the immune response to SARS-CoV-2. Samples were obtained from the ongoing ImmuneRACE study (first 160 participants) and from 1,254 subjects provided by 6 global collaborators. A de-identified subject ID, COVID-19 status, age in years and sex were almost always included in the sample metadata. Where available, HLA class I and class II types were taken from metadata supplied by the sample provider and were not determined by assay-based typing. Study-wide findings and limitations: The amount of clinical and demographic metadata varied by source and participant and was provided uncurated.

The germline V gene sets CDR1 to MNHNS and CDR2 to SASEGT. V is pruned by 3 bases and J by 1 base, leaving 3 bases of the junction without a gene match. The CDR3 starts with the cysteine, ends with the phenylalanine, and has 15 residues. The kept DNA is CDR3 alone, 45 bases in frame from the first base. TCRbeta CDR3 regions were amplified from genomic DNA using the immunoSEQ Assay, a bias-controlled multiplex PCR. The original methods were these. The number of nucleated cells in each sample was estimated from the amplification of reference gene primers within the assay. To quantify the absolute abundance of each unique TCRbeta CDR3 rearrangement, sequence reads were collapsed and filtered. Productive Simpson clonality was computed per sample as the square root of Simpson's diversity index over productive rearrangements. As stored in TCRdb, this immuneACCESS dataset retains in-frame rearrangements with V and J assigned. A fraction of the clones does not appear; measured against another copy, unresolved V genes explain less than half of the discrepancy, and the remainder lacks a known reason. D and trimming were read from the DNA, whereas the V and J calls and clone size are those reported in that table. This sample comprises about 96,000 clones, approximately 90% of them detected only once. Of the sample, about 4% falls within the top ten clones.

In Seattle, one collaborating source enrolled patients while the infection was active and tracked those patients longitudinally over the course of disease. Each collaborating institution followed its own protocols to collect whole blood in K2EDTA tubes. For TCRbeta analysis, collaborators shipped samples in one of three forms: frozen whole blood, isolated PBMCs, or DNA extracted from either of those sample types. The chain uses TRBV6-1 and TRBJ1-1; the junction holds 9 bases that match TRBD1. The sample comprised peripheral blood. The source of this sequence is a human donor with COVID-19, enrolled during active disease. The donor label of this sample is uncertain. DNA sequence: TGTGCCAGCAGTGACCCGGGACAGGGGAACACTGAAGCTTTCTTT. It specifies CASSDPGQGNTEAFF.